The 20 T cell receptor beta chains in this list originate from one sample, sequenced in a study of Ad26.COV2.S vaccination and SARS-CoV-2 variants. Clones were sequenced by immunoSEQ multiplex PCR, and TCRdb holds only the in-frame ones, with some missing. The sample shows some 340,000 clones, roughly 84% of them seen only once. Treatment in this sample: over 15 received Ad26.COV2.S at low or high dose, single or two shots; 5 received placebo; per-sample allocation not given. Material that was analyzed had been drawn on day 63 after the first vaccine or placebo injection. Specimen: peripheral blood, collected in a trial of Ad26.COV2.S vaccine versus placebo. The receptors were sampled from a person between 18 and 65 years old who received the Ad26.COV2.S COVID-19 vaccine or a placebo.

The rearrangement links TRBV6-2 or TRBV6-3 to TRBJ1-6; 9 bases are a match to TRBD1. The CDR3 covers 15 residues. V lost 5 bases and J lost 9; bases outside the gene matches: 8. In germline, CDR1 is MNHEY, CDR2 SVGEGT. The DNA for the CDR3 is TGTGCCAGCAGTCCACCGGGACAGGGAAGTTCACCCCTCCACTTT. Protein sequence: CASSPPGQGSSPLHF.

This clone occurred a few times. The V call is TRBV7-2, the J call TRBJ2-5; D unclear. The CDR3 is 12 residues long. Germline V gene lookup returns CDR1 SGHTA and CDR2 FQGNSA. V lost 2 bases, J lost 10 bases, and 11 bases lay in between. CDR3 residues: CASSLFPGIQYF. CDR3 bases: TGTGCCAGCAGCTTATTTCCAGGAATCCAGTACTTC.

The chain employs TRBV3-1 (or the pseudogene TRBV3-2) and TRBJ1-4; the match to TRBD1 covers 7 bases. CDR1 is LGHDT and CDR2 is YNNKEL in the germline V gene (reference sequence). After removal of 3 bases from V and 15 bases from J, the junction contained 7 bases not matched to a gene. The CDR3 runs to 12 residues. CDR3 protein: CASSQRDRQVFF. In nucleotides, the CDR3 is TGTGCCAGCAGCCAGAGGGACAGACAGGTGTTTTTT.

The genes are TRBV29-1 and TRBJ2-1, with D hard to call. V gave up 1 base and J gave up 4 bases, with 5 bases separating them. The CDR3 has 12 amino acids. Germline V gives CDR1 SQVTM, CDR2 ANQGSEA. CDR3 amino acids: CSVEALYNEQFF. CDR3 sequence (DNA): TGCAGCGTTGAAGCTCTGTACAATGAGCAGTTCTTC.

This clone was found a few times. The CDR3 loop is CASSPQGAYEQYF. CDR3 DNA: TGTGCCAGCAGCCCGCAGGGGGCCTACGAGCAGTACTTC. The V call is TRBV5-6, the J call TRBJ2-7; TRBD1 aligns across 7 bases. Germline CDR1 reads SGHDT; CDR2 reads YYEEEE. Trimming at V came to 4 bases and at J to 2 bases, leaving 3 bases not matched to a gene. The CDR3 is made up of 13 amino acids.

The table lists this clone with a count of one. The gene calls are TRBV9 and TRBJ2-7; 7 nucleotides line up with TRBD1. J gave up 2 bases and V 3 bases, and 8 bases lay outside the gene matches. The CDR3 loop spans 15 amino acids. Germline V gene data show CDR1 as SGDLS and CDR2 as YYNGEE. This CDR3 is CASSAEGARPYEQYF. The CDR3 coding sequence is TGTGCCAGCAGCGCCGAGGGGGCGCGACCCTACGAGCAGTACTTC. Looking up the rest from reference TRBV9 and TRBJ2-7 gives the full variable domain: DSGVTQTPKHLITATGQRVTLRCSPRSGDLSVYWYQQSLDQGLQFLIQYYNGEERAKGNILERFSAQQFPDLHSELNLSSLELGDSALYFCASSAEGARPYEQYFGPGTRLTVT.

The chain employs TRBV7-2 and TRBJ2-7; the D is unclear. CDR1 is SGHTA, CDR2 FQGNSA, per germline. With 0 bases removed from V and 5 bases from J, the gap between germline ends came to 5 bases. The CDR3 runs to 12 residues. The CDR3 spells CASSLADHEQYF. In nucleotides, the CDR3 is TGTGCCAGCAGCTTAGCCGACCACGAGCAGTACTTC.

The chain has TRBV15 and TRBJ2-4, with D maybe TRBD1 (6 bases). The germline V and J ends were trimmed by 1 base and 6 bases, with 13 bases remaining between them. The CDR3 runs 15 residues. The germline V gene has CDR1 LNHNV and CDR2 YYDKDF (reference sequence). CDR3 coding DNA: TGTGCCACCAGCAGAGGGGGAAAACAGGGAAACATTCAGTACTTC. Its protein is CATSRGGKQGNIQYF.

The chain couples TRBV6-2 or TRBV6-3 to TRBJ1-6; D possibly corresponds to TRBD1 (5 bases). Trimming stripped 4 bases from V and 7 bases from J, with 11 bases between. The CDR3 covers 14 residues. The germline gives CDR1 MNHEY, CDR2 SVGEGT. The CDR3 nucleotides read TGTGCCAGCAGTTGGGGCGGGATGAATTCACCCCTCCACTTT. Protein product: CASSWGGMNSPLHF.

This chain links TRBV6-6 with TRBJ1-1; D is unclear. V was cut by 4 bases and J by 0 bases, with 6 bases left in between. CDR1 and CDR2 from the germline V gene are MNHNY and SVGAGI (reference sequence). This CDR3 region has 13 residues. As DNA, the CDR3 is TGTGCCAGCAGTTTTCAGTTGAACACTGAAGCTTTCTTT. Encoded protein: CASSFQLNTEAFF.

This chain connects TRBV7-9 to TRBJ2-5; possibly TRBD2 for D (7 bases). CDR1 and CDR2 from the germline V gene are SEHNR and FQNEAQ (reference sequence). The CDR3 totals 15 residues. V was trimmed by 3 bases and J by 5 bases, leaving 16 bases between them. Here the CDR3 reads CASSFASKGGETQYF. CDR3 DNA sequence: TGTGCCAGCAGCTTCGCCAGTAAGGGGGGGGAGACCCAGTACTTC.

This chain joins TRBV25-1 and TRBJ2-2; D is uncertain. Looked up from germline, CDR1 is MGHDK and CDR2 is SYGVNS. V lost 0 bases and J lost 0, with 11 bases in between. The CDR3 sequence is 17 residues long. CDR3 protein: CASSEYPPVSNTGELFF. The CDR3 bases are TGTGCCAGCAGTGAATATCCGCCAGTTTCGAACACCGGGGAGCTGTTTTTT.

This chain connects TRBV5-1 to TRBJ2-7; 12 bases align to TRBD1. Trimming cost V 4 bases and J 3 bases; bases outside gene matches: 5. This CDR3 has 15 residues. CDR1 and CDR2 (germline): SGHRS, YFSETQ. The DNA of the CDR3 is TGCGCCAGCAGCCCCGGGACAGGGGGCAACTACGAGCAGTACTTC. Translating gives CASSPGTGGNYEQYF.

The genes are TRBV3-1 (or the pseudogene TRBV3-2) and TRBJ2-1, with unresolved D. V dropped 4 bases and J dropped 6 bases, with 4 bases sitting between them. From germline, CDR1 is LGHDT and CDR2 YNNKEL (reference sequence). The CDR3 is made up of 11 amino acids. In DNA form, the CDR3 reads TGTGCCAGCAGCCTTAGCAATGAGCAGTTCTTC. Translation gives CASSLSNEQFF.

The rearrangement links TRBV7-8 to TRBJ1-6; D is unclear. CDR3 length: 13 residues. CDR1 is SGHVS and CDR2 is FQNEAQ in the germline V gene. V shed 1 base and J shed 6 bases, with 4 bases lying between them. CDR3 bases: TGTGCCAGCAGCTTAGGGATTAATTCACCCCTCCACTTT. As protein: CASSLGINSPLHF.

The chain has TRBV9 and TRBJ1-2; possibly TRBD1 for D (5 bases). CDR1 is SGDLS, CDR2 YYNGEE, per germline. The length of the CDR3 is 16 residues. Trimming stripped 0 bases from V and 5 bases from J, with 17 bases between. The CDR3 DNA is TGTGCCAGCAGCGTAGATAAGGGACGTGGAAGTTATGGCTACACCTTC. It yields the protein CASSVDKGRGSYGYTF. The whole variable domain, remainder taken from reference TRBV9 and TRBJ1-2, is DSGVTQTPKHLITATGQRVTLRCSPRSGDLSVYWYQQSLDQGLQFLIQYYNGEERAKGNILERFSAQQFPDLHSELNLSSLELGDSALYFCASSVDKGRGSYGYTFGSGTRLTVV.

The chain employs TRBV19 and TRBJ1-5; a weak D match, TRBD1 (5 bases). V lost 0 bases and J lost 0, with 15 bases in between. The CDR3 is 18 amino acids. Germline CDR1 LNHDA, CDR2 SQIVND (reference sequence). CDR3 sequence reads: CASSIEGPTPYSNQPQHF. In DNA, the CDR3 is TGTGCCAGTAGTATAGAGGGGCCTACGCCTTATAGCAATCAGCCCCAGCATTTT.

This chain uses TRBV7-2 with TRBJ1-2; no definite D call. The germline V and J ends were trimmed by 1 base and 0 bases, with 21 bases remaining between them. The CDR3 is 19 amino acids. Looked up from germline, CDR1 is SGHTA and CDR2 is FQGNSA. The CDR3 DNA sequence: TGTGCCAGCAGCTTAGTTCGTAGGGCTTACAGCGCTACTAACTATGGCTACACCTTC. Translating it yields CASSLVRRAYSATNYGYTF.

Written as DNA, the CDR3 is TGTGCCATCAGTGATGGCAGGACGGGCCCCGCTTCCCTTGGCTACACCTTC. This sequence encodes CAISDGRTGPASLGYTF. J is TRBJ1-2 and V is TRBV10-3; no clear D. Germline values: CDR1 ENHRY, CDR2 SYGVKD. The ends were cut back, 3 bases at V and 7 bases at J, with 24 bases in the middle. This CDR3 has 17 residues.

The V and J genes are TRBV9 and TRBJ2-7; D gene uncertain. The V gene's germline CDR1 is SGDLS and CDR2 YYNGEE. V lost 2 bases and J lost 2, with 14 bases in between. The CDR3 is 15 amino acids. DNA of the CDR3: TGTGCCAGCAGCGTTACTTCAGTCAACACCTACGAGCAGTACTTC. The encoded protein is CASSVTSVNTYEQYF.